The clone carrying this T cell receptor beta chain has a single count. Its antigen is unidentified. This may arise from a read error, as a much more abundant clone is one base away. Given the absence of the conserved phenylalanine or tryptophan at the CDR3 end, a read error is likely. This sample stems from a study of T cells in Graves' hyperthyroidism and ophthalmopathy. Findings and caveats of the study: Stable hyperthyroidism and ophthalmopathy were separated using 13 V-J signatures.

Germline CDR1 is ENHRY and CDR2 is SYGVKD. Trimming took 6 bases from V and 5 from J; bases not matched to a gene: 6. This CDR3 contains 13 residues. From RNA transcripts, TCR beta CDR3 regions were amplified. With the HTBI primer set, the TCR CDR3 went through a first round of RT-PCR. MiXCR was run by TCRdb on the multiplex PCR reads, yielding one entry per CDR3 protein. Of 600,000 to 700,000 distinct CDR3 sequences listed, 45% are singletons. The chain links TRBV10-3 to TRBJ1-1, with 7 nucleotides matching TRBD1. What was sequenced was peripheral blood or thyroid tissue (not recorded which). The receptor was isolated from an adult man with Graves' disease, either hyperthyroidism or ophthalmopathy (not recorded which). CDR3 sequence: CAISQGGDTEAFL. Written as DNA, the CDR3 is TGTGCCATCAGCCAGGGGGGGGATACTGAAGCTTTCCTT.